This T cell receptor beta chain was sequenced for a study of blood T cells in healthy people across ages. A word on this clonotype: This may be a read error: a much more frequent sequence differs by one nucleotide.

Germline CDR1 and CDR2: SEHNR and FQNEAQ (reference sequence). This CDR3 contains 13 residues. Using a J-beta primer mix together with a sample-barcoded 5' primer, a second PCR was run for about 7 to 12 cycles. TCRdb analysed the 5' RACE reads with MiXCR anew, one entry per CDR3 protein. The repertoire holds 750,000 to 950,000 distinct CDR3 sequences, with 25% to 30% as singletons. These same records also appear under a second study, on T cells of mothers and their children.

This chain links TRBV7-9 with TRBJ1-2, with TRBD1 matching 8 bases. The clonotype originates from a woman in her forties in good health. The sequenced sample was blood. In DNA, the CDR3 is TGTGCCAGGAGCTCCGGACAGGGCAATGGCTACACCTTC. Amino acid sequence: CARSSGQGNGYTF.